This T cell receptor beta chain is drawn from a study of blood T cell repertoires in COVID-19. About the study: COVID-19 samples from acute and convalescent phases originated in the United States, Italy and Spain. PBMCs, B-cell-depleted T cells, or T cells were the source of the cDNA or gDNA that made up the material.

Here immunoSEQ multiplex PCR was the method, and the copy in TCRdb shows in-frame clones only, minus some. The sample carries a few hundred thousand clones, approximately 85% recorded once. Germline loops: CDR1 SNHLY, CDR2 FYNNEI. V lost 5 bases to trimming and J lost 0 bases, with 11 bases between them. The length of the CDR3 is 15 residues. The rearrangement uses TRBV2 and TRBJ1-3; D is perhaps TRBD1 (5 bases). This sequence originates from a human donor with COVID-19, enrolled during active disease. The donor label of this sample is uncertain. The source material was peripheral blood. The CDR3 is CASSQDTFSGNTIYF. In nucleotides, the CDR3 is TGTGCCAGCAGTCAGGACACCTTCTCTGGAAACACCATATATTTT.